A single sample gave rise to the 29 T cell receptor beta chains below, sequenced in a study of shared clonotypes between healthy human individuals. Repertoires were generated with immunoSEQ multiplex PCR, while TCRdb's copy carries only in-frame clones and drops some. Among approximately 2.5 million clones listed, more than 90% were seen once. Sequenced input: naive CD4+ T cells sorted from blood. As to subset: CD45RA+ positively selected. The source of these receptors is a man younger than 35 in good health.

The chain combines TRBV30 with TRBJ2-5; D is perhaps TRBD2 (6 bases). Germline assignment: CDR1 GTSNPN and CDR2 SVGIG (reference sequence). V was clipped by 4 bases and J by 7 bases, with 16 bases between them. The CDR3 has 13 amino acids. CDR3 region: CAWTGGGVGTQYF. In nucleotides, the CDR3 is TGTGCCTGGACCGGTGGAGGGGTTGGGACCCAGTACTTC.

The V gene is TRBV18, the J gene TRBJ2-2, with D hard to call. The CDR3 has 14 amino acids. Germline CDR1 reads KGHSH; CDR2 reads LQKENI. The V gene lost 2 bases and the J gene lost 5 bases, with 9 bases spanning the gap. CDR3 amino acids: CASSPVENTGELFF. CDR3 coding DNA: TGTGCCAGCTCACCAGTAGAGAATACCGGGGAGCTGTTTTTT.

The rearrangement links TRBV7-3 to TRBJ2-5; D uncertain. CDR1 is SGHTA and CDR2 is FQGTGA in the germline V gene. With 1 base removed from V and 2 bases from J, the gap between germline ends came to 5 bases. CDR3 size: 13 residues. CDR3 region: CASSLNRQETQYF. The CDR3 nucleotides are TGTGCCAGCAGCTTAAACAGACAAGAGACCCAGTACTTC.

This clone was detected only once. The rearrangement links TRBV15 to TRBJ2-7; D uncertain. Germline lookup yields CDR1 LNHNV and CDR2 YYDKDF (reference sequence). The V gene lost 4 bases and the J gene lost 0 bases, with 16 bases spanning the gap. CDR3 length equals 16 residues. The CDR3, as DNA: TGTGCCACCAGCATAGTCACGGCCCCCAGCTCCTACGAGCAGTACTTC. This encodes CATSIVTAPSSYEQYF.

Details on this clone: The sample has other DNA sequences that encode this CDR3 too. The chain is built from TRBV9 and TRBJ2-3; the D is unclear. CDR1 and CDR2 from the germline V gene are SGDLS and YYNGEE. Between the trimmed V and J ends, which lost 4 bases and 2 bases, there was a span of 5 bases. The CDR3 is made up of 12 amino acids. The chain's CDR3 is CASSRATDTQYF. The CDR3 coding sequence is TGTGCCAGCAGCCGAGCCACAGATACGCAGTATTTT.

The DNA for the CDR3 is TGTGCCAGTAGTATAGGAGGAGGTGCCGGGGAGCTGTTTTTT. It codes for CASSIGGGAGELFF. The genes are TRBV19 and TRBJ2-2; possibly TRBD2 for D (5 bases). The CDR3 runs to 14 residues. V lost 1 base to trimming and J lost 6 bases, with 9 bases between them. CDR1 and CDR2 from the germline V gene are LNHDA and SQIVND (reference sequence).

CDR3 protein: CASRLARRELETSTDTQYF. In DNA, the CDR3 is TGTGCAAGTCGCTTAGCGCGGCGGGAATTAGAGACTAGCACAGATACGCAGTATTTT. The genes are TRBV12-2 and TRBJ2-3; the DNA was not used to check the table's D call, TRBD2. TRBV12-2 is a listed pseudogene. The CDR3 sequence is 19 residues long.

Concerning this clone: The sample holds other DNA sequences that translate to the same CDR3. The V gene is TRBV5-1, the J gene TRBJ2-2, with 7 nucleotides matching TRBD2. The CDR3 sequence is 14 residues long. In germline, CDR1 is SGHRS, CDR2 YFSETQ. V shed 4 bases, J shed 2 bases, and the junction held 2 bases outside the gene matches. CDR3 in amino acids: CASSPSGNTGELFF. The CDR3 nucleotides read TGCGCCAGCAGCCCTAGCGGAAACACCGGGGAGCTGTTTTTT. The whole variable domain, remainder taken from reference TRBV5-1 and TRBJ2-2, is KAGVTQTPRYLIKTRGQQVTLSCSPISGHRSVSWYQQTPGQGLQFLFEYFSETQRNKGNFPGRFSGRQFSNSRSEMNVSTLELGDSALYLCASSPSGNTGELFFGEGSRLTVL.

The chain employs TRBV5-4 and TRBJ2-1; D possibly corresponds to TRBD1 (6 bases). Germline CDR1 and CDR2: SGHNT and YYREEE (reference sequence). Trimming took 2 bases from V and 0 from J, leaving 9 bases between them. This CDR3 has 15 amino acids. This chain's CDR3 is CASSFDRSSYNEQFF. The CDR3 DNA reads TGTGCCAGCAGCTTTGACAGGAGCTCCTACAATGAGCAGTTCTTC.

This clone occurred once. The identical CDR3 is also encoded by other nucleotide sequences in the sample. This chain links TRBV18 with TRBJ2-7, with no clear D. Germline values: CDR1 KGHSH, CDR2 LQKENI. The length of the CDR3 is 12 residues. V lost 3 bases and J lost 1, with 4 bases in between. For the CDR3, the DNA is TGTGCCAGCTCACCGGAGTCCTACGAGCAGTACTTC. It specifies CASSPESYEQYF.

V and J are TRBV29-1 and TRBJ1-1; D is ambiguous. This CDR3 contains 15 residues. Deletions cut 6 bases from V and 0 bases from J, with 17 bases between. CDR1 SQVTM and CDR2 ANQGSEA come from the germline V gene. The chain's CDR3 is CSVWWATIMNTEAFF. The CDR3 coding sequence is TGCAGCGTCTGGTGGGCTACTATAATGAACACTGAAGCTTTCTTT.

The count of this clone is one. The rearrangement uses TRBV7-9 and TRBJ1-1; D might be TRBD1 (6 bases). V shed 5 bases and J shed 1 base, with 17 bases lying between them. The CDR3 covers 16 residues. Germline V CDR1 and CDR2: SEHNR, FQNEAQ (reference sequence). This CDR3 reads CASSRRQAGGNTEAFF. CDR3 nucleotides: TGTGCCAGCAGCCGACGACAGGCGGGGGGGAACACTGAAGCTTTCTTT.

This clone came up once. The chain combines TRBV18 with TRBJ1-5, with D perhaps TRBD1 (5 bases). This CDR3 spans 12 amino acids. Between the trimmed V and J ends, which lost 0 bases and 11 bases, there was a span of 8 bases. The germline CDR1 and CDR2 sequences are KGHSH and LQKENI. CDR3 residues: CASSPPEGTQHF. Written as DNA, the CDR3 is TGTGCCAGCTCACCACCCGAGGGGACCCAGCATTTT.

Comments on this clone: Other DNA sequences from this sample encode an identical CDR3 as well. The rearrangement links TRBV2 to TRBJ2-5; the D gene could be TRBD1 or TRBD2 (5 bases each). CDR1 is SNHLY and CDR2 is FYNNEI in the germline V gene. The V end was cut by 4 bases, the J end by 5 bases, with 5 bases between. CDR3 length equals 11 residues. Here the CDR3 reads CASSGGETQYF. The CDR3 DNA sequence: TGTGCCAGCAGTGGGGGGGAGACCCAGTACTTC.

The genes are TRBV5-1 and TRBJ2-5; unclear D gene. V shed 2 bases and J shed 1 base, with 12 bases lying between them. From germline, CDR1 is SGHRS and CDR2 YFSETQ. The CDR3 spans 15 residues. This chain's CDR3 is CASSLDSRPQETQYF. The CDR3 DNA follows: TGCGCCAGCAGCTTAGATAGCCGCCCCCAAGAGACCCAGTACTTC. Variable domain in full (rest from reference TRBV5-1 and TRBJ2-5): KAGVTQTPRYLIKTRGQQVTLSCSPISGHRSVSWYQQTPGQGLQFLFEYFSETQRNKGNFPGRFSGRQFSNSRSEMNVSTLELGDSALYLCASSLDSRPQETQYFGPGTRLLVL.

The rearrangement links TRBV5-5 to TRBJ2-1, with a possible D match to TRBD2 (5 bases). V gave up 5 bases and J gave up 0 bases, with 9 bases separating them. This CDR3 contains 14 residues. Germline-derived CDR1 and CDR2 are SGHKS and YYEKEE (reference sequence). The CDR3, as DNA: TGTGCCAGCAGGCTAGCCCCCTCCTACAATGAGCAGTTCTTC. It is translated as CASRLAPSYNEQFF. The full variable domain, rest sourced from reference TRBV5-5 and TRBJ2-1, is DAGVTQSPTHLIKTRGQQVTLRCSPISGHKSVSWYQQVLGQGPQFIFQYYEKEERGRGNFPDRFSARQFPNYSSELNVNALLLGDSALYLCASRLAPSYNEQFFGPGTRLTVL.

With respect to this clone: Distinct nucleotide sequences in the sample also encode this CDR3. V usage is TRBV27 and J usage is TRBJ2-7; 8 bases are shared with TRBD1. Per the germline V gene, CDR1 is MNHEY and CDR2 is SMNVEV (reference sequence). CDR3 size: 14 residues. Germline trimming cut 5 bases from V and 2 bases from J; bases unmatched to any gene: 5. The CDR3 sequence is CASSRAGGPYEQYF. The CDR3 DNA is TGTGCCAGCAGTAGGGCAGGGGGCCCCTACGAGCAGTACTTC.

CDR3 sequence reads: CASSPSGVGNYGYTF. The CDR3 DNA reads TGCGCCAGCAGCCCGTCGGGGGTGGGTAACTATGGCTACACCTTC. The chain carries TRBV5-1 and TRBJ1-2; D possibly corresponds to TRBD1 (5 bases). CDR1 is SGHRS and CDR2 is YFSETQ in the germline V gene. Trimming stripped 4 bases from V and 1 base from J, with 14 bases between. The CDR3 consists of 15 residues.

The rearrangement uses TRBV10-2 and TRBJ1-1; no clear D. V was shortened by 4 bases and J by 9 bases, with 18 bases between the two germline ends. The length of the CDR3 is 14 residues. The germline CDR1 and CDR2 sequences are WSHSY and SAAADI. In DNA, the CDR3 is TGCGCCAGCAGTGCGGCAGACGTACGGAAAAAAGCTTTCTTT. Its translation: CASSAADVRKKAFF.

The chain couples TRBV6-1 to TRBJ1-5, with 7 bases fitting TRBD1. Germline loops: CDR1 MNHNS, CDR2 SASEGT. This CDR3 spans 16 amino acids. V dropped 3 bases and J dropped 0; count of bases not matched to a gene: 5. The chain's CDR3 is CASSEMGQLSNQPQHF. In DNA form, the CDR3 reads TGTGCCAGCAGTGAGATGGGACAGCTTAGCAATCAGCCCCAGCATTTT.

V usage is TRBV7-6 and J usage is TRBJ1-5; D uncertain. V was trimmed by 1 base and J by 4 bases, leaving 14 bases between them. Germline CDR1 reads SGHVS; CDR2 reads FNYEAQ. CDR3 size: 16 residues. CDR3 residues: CASSLGPGPTNQPQHF. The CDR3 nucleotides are TGTGCCAGCAGCTTAGGCCCCGGCCCCACGAATCAGCCCCAGCATTTT.

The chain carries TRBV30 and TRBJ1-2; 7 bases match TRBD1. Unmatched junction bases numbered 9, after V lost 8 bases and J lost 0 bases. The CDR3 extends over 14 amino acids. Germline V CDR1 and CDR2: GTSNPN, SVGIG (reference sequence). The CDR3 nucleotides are TGTGCCGGTGGCCGGGACAGAGCTAACTATGGCTACACCTTC. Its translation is CAGGRDRANYGYTF.

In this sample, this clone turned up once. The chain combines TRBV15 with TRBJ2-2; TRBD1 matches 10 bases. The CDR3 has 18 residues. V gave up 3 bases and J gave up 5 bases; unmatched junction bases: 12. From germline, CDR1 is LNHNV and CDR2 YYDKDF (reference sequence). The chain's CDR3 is CATSRRLTGGASTGELFF. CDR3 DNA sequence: TGTGCCACCAGCAGGCGCCTGACAGGGGGCGCGAGTACCGGGGAGCTGTTTTTT.

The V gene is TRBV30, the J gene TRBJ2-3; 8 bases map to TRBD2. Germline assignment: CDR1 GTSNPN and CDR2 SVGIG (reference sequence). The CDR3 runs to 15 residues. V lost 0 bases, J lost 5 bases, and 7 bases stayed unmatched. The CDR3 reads CAWSVQSGRLDTQYF. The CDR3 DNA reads TGTGCCTGGAGTGTACAAAGCGGGAGATTAGATACGCAGTATTTT.

The CDR3 DNA reads TGTGCCAGCAGTTCACCCGACAGGGGTTTTCAAAACATTCAGTACTTC. Its protein is CASSSPDRGFQNIQYF. The V gene is TRBV27, the J gene TRBJ2-4, with 8 bases fitting TRBD1. The V gene end was trimmed by 4 bases and the J gene end by 5 bases; junction bases not matched to a gene: 10. This CDR3 comprises 16 residues. Per the germline V gene, CDR1 is MNHEY and CDR2 is SMNVEV (reference sequence).

CDR3 sequence (DNA): TGTGCCAGCTCACTGTACATCTCGAAGGAGCGGGAGAGGATTACCGGGGAGCTGTTTTTT. It is translated as CASSLYISKERERITGELFF. The J gene is TRBJ2-2, the V gene TRBV18; 8 bases map to TRBD2. Germline V gene sequence: CDR1 KGHSH, CDR2 LQKENI. The trim removed 4 bases at V and 5 bases at J, leaving 21 bases unmatched. The CDR3 is made up of 20 amino acids.

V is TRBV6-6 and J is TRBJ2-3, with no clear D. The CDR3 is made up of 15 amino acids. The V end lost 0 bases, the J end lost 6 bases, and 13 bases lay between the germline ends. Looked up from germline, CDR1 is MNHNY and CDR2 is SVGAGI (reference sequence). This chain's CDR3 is CASSYSLQLADTQYF. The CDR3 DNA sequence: TGTGCCAGCAGTTACTCGCTCCAATTAGCCGATACGCAGTATTTT.

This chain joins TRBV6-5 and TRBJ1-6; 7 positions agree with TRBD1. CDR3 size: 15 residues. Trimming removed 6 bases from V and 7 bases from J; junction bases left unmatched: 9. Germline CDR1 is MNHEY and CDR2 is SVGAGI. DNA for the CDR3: TGTGCCAGCAGGATGGAGGGGGCGCGGAATTCACCCCTCCACTTT. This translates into CASRMEGARNSPLHF.

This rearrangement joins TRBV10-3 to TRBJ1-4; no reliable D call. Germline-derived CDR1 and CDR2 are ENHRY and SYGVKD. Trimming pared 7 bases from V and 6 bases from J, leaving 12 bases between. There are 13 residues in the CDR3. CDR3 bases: TGTGCCATCACGCCAAATCGGGATGAAAAACTGTTTTTT. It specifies CAITPNRDEKLFF.